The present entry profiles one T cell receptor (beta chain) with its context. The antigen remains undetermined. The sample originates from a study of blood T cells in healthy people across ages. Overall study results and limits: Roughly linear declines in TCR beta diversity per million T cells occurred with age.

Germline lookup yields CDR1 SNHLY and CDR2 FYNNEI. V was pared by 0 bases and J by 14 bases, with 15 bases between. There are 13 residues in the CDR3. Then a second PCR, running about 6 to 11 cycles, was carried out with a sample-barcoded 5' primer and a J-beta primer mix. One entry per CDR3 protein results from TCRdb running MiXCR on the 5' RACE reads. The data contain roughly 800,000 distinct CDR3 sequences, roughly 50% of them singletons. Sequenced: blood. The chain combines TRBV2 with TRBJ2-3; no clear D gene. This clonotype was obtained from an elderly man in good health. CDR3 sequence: CASSEAEHRYAYF. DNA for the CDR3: TGTGCCAGCAGTGAAGCGGAGCACAGATACGCGTATTTT.